The 32 T cell receptor beta chains below all came from one sample that was sequenced in a study of post-analysis software for immune sequencing data. Findings of the study overall: Patients used roughly five TRBV segments, including TRBV5-6, TRBV5-1 and TRBV20-1, more often than controls.

Libraries were made from TCR beta cDNA, and they carried unique molecular identifiers. TCRdb analysed the PCR reads with MiXCR anew, one entry per CDR3 protein. The table lists hundreds of thousands of distinct CDR3 sequences, roughly three fifths of them singletons. Antigens of these TCRs are unknown. The sample consisted of blood. Receptor source: a girl aged 2-9 years with multiple sclerosis.

The genes are TRBV2 and TRBJ2-1; the match to TRBD1 covers 8 bases. Per the germline V gene, CDR1 is SNHLY and CDR2 is FYNNEI. V lost 5 bases and J lost 0; bases outside the gene matches: 3. This CDR3 region has 15 residues. The DNA for the CDR3 is TGTGCCAGCAGTCGGACAGGGAACTCCTACAATGAGCAGTTCTTC. This translates into CASSRTGNSYNEQFF. The whole variable domain, filled in from reference TRBV2 and TRBJ2-1, reads EPEVTQTPSHQVTQMGQEVILRCVPISNHLYFYWYRQILGQKVEFLVSFYNNEISEKSEIFDDQFSVERPDGSNFTLKIRSTKLEDSAMYFCASSRTGNSYNEQFFGPGTRLTVL.

This clonotype showed up just a few times. As DNA, the CDR3 is TGTGCCAGCACCTGGACTAGGATCGCGCAGTATTTT. It encodes CASTWTRIAQYF. The chain combines TRBV12-3 or TRBV12-4 with TRBJ2-3; 7 bases line up with TRBD2. The J segment lost 10 bases and the V segment lost 7 bases, leaving 8 bases of the junction unmatched. The CDR3 is made up of 12 amino acids.

There are a few counts of this clonotype. The chain recombines TRBV7-2 with TRBJ2-5, with a weak D call TRBD1 (7 bases). V shed 6 bases and J shed 5 bases, with 16 bases lying between them. Looked up from germline, CDR1 is SGHTA and CDR2 is FQGNSA. This CDR3 has 14 amino acids. The CDR3 loop reads CASRQTGAGETQYF. The CDR3 nucleotides are TGTGCCAGCAGACAAACAGGGGCGGGGGAGACCCAGTACTTC.

This clonotype occurred once. The chain recombines TRBV11-2 with TRBJ2-7; tentatively, D is TRBD1 (6 bases). From germline, CDR1 is SGHAT and CDR2 FQNNGV. V gave up 5 bases and J gave up 3 bases, with 20 bases separating them. The CDR3 extends over 16 amino acids. The CDR3 nucleotides read TGTGCCAGCAGCCATGCCTACCGGGACAAATTCTACGAGCAGTACTTC. This translates into CASSHAYRDKFYEQYF. The whole variable domain, filled in from reference TRBV11-2 and TRBJ2-7, reads EAGVAQSPRYKIIEKRQSVAFWCNPISGHATLYWYQQILGQGPKLLIQFQNNGVVDDSQLPKDRFSAERLKGVDSTLKIQPAKLEDSAVYLCASSHAYRDKFYEQYFGPGTRLTVT.

V and J are TRBV29-1 and TRBJ2-4; 7 bases line up with TRBD1. Germline CDR1 reads SQVTM; CDR2 reads ANQGSEA. CDR3 length equals 14 residues. The trim removed 4 bases at V and 0 bases at J, leaving 3 bases unmatched. The DNA for the CDR3 is TGCAGCGTTGCCGGGACAGAAGCCAAAAACATTCAGTACTTC. It encodes CSVAGTEAKNIQYF.

This sequence joins TRBV15 and TRBJ2-3, with 7 bases matching TRBD1. V trimming: 0 bases; J trimming: 4 bases; junction bases outside the gene matches: 7. This CDR3 region has 16 residues. Germline assignment: CDR1 LNHNV and CDR2 YYDKDF (reference sequence). CDR3 nucleotides: TGTGCCACCAGCAGAGATCCGGACAGGCGGGCAGATACGCAGTATTTT. Translated: CATSRDPDRRADTQYF.

This chain uses TRBV7-2 with TRBJ2-6; D call uncertain. Germline assignment: CDR1 SGHTA and CDR2 FQGNSA. The V end was cut by 3 bases, the J end by 2 bases, with 2 bases between. This CDR3 is built from 13 residues. CDR3 sequence (DNA): TGTGCCAGCAGCTTTACTGGGGCCAACGTCCTGACTTTC. Its translation is CASSFTGANVLTF.

In this sample, this clonotype turned up a few times. V usage is TRBV11-2 and J usage is TRBJ2-1; D ambiguous. Trimming left V 0 bases short and J 5 bases short, with 2 bases between. Germline assignment: CDR1 SGHAT and CDR2 FQNNGV. CDR3 size: 12 residues. In nucleotides, the CDR3 is TGTGCCAGCAGCTTAGATCACAATGAGCAGTTCTTC. Its translation: CASSLDHNEQFF. Drawing the rest from reference TRBV11-2 and TRBJ2-1, the complete variable domain is EAGVAQSPRYKIIEKRQSVAFWCNPISGHATLYWYQQILGQGPKLLIQFQNNGVVDDSQLPKDRFSAERLKGVDSTLKIQPAKLEDSAVYLCASSLDHNEQFFGPGTRLTVL.

This rearrangement joins TRBV5-1 to TRBJ2-1; 11 nucleotides match TRBD2. V lost 2 bases and J lost 7; bases outside the gene matches: 5. Germline V gene sequence: CDR1 SGHRS, CDR2 YFSETQ. The CDR3 covers 15 residues. CDR3 bases: TGCGCCAGCAGCTTAACTAGCGGGAGTGAGAATGAGCAGTTCTTC. It encodes CASSLTSGSENEQFF.

V usage is TRBV2 and J usage is TRBJ2-1; unclear D gene. CDR1 is SNHLY and CDR2 is FYNNEI in the germline V gene. The CDR3 contains 12 residues. Trimming shortened V by 2 bases and J by 15 bases, and 14 bases separated the two germline ends. Here the CDR3 reads CASSESLRHRFF. The DNA of the CDR3 is TGTGCCAGCAGTGAAAGCCTGCGGCACCGGTTCTTC. The full variable domain, its missing parts supplied by reference TRBV2 and TRBJ2-1, is EPEVTQTPSHQVTQMGQEVILRCVPISNHLYFYWYRQILGQKVEFLVSFYNNEISEKSEIFDDQFSVERPDGSNFTLKIRSTKLEDSAMYFCASSESLRHRFFGPGTRLTVL.

The gene calls are TRBV12-3 or TRBV12-4 and TRBJ1-2; unclear D gene. Trimming left V 3 bases short and J 2 bases short, with 7 bases between. The CDR3 has 13 residues. The CDR3 here is CASSFFYNYGYTF. The CDR3, as DNA: TGTGCCAGCAGTTTTTTCTACAACTATGGCTACACCTTC.

In this sample, this clonotype turned up a few times. The V call is TRBV12-3 or TRBV12-4, the J call TRBJ1-6; maybe TRBD1 (5 bases). The length of the CDR3 is 13 residues. The germline V and J ends were trimmed by 8 bases and 8 bases, with 13 bases remaining between them. CDR3 protein: CASGTRGDSPLHF. The CDR3 DNA reads as TGTGCCAGCGGGACCCGAGGCGATTCACCCCTCCACTTT.

Comment on this clonotype: The junction and the germline gene differ at one end; a read error may be behind it. The chain combines TRBV7-8 with TRBJ1-5; TRBD1 agrees at 8 bases. The germline V gene encodes CDR1 SGHVS and CDR2 FQNEAQ. The CDR3 extends over 14 amino acids. The CDR3 reads CASSWGTGFQPQHF. For the CDR3, the DNA is TGTGCCAGTAGCTGGGGGACAGGCTTTCAGCCCCAGCATTTT.

CDR3 sequence reads: CSARDPSGGYNEQFF. The CDR3 coding sequence is TGCAGTGCTAGAGATCCTAGCGGGGGATACAATGAGCAGTTCTTC. V gene TRBV20-1 combines with J gene TRBJ2-1; 10 nucleotides line up with TRBD2. This CDR3 spans 15 amino acids. Trimming removed 0 bases from V and 4 bases from J; junction bases left unmatched: 3. In germline, CDR1 is DFQATT, CDR2 SNEGSKA (reference sequence).

This clonotype has just a few counts. The chain employs TRBV20-1 and TRBJ2-7, with 9 positions matching TRBD2. Trimming took 6 bases from V and 0 from J; bases not matched to a gene: 9. The CDR3 is 15 residues long. CDR1 and CDR2 from the germline V gene are DFQATT and SNEGSKA (reference sequence). The CDR3 region has the DNA TGCAGTGCCACCAACGCGGGAGGGAGCTCCTACGAGCAGTACTTC. It yields the protein CSATNAGGSSYEQYF.

The chain has TRBV5-1 and TRBJ2-1; TRBD1 is a possible D gene (6 bases). The DNA end favors TRBJ2-7, so the J call may be wrong. This CDR3 contains 15 residues. Germline CDR1 is SGHRS and CDR2 is YFSETQ. The CDR3 bases are TGCGCCAGCAGCTTGGTCGGGACAAGATCTTACGAGCAGTACTTC. Translating gives CASSLVGTRSYEQYF.

This clonotype was recorded a few times. The DNA for the CDR3 is TGCGCCAGCAGCTTGGTGCTAGCGCAGGACTACAATGAGCAGTTCTTC. Its translation: CASSLVLAQDYNEQFF. V is TRBV5-1 and J is TRBJ2-1; D perhaps matches TRBD2 (6 bases). Germline CDR1 SGHRS, CDR2 YFSETQ. Trimming shortened V by 0 bases and J by 3 bases, and 13 bases separated the two germline ends. This CDR3 contains 16 residues.

This clonotype was detected once. The rearrangement joins TRBV4-2 to TRBJ2-3; 10 bases map to TRBD2. The CDR3 is 16 residues long. The junction had 9 bases not matched to a gene; V was cut back by 6 bases and J by 3 bases. Per the germline V gene, CDR1 is LGHNA and CDR2 is YNFKEQ. The DNA for the CDR3 is TGTGCCAGCAGGCTGTCTAGCGGGAGTACGACAGATACGCAGTATTTT. As protein: CASRLSSGSTTDTQYF.

CDR3 region: CSAKGPADTQYF. CDR3 nucleotides: TGCAGTGCTAAAGGACCTGCAGATACGCAGTATTTT. The V and J genes are TRBV20-1 and TRBJ2-3; D gene uncertain. This CDR3 has 12 amino acids. Trimming stripped 4 bases from V and 4 bases from J, with 9 bases between. Germline V gene sequence: CDR1 DFQATT, CDR2 SNEGSKA (reference sequence).

This chain uses TRBV6-1 with TRBJ2-5, with D possibly matching TRBD2 (7 bases). The V end lost 6 bases, the J end lost 5 bases, and 16 bases lay between the germline ends. The CDR3 is 14 residues long. Looked up from germline, CDR1 is MNHNS and CDR2 is SASEGT. Written as DNA, the CDR3 is TGTGCCAGCAGAGAACTAAGGGGGGGGGAGACCCAGTACTTC. Its translation is CASRELRGGETQYF.

The CDR3 DNA reads as TGTGCCAGTAGTATAGGGGACAGGGGGACATATGGCTACACCTTC. Its translation is CASSIGDRGTYGYTF. The V and J genes are TRBV19 and TRBJ1-2, with 11 bases that match TRBD1. This CDR3 spans 15 amino acids. V lost 1 base to trimming and J lost 5 bases; unmatched junction nucleotides: 3. The germline V gene encodes CDR1 LNHDA and CDR2 SQIVND (reference sequence).

In this sample, this clonotype turned up once. V is TRBV7-8 and J is TRBJ2-7, with D maybe TRBD1 (6 bases). This CDR3 spans 13 amino acids. In germline, CDR1 is SGHVS, CDR2 FQNEAQ. Between the trimmed V and J ends, which lost 5 bases and 5 bases, there was a span of 13 bases. CDR3 coding DNA: TGTGCCAGCAGCCCCAGGGGAACCCACGAGCAGTACTTC. Residues: CASSPRGTHEQYF. Full variable domain (missing parts from reference TRBV7-8 and TRBJ2-7): GAGVSQSPRYKVAKRGQDVALRCDPISGHVSLFWYQQALGQGPEFLTYFQNEAQLDKSGLPSDRFFAERPEGSVSTLKIQRTQQEDSAVYLCASSPRGTHEQYFGPGTRLTVT.

V gene TRBV2 combines with J gene TRBJ2-3, with D unclear. The CDR3 runs to 12 residues. With 2 bases removed from V and 2 bases from J, the gap between germline ends came to 2 bases. The germline V gene has CDR1 SNHLY and CDR2 FYNNEI. The CDR3, as DNA: TGTGCCAGCAGTGAAAACACAGATACGCAGTATTTT. Translation: CASSENTDTQYF.

This clonotype was seen more than once but under ten times. The chain carries TRBV20-1 and TRBJ2-3, with D hard to call. CDR1 DFQATT and CDR2 SNEGSKA come from the germline V gene (reference sequence). CDR3 length: 15 amino acids. Trimming removed 0 bases from V and 0 bases from J, with 10 bases in between. CDR3 protein: CSARDRLSSTDTQYF. For the CDR3, the DNA is TGCAGTGCTAGAGATAGGCTTTCTAGCACAGATACGCAGTATTTT.

The V gene is TRBV12-3 or TRBV12-4, the J gene TRBJ2-1; 7 bases map to TRBD1. The length of the CDR3 is 18 residues. Trimming cost V 3 bases and J 6 bases; bases outside gene matches: 17. The CDR3 reads CASSLGKGQLPRGNEQFF. Written as DNA, the CDR3 is TGTGCCAGCAGTTTGGGCAAGGGACAGCTCCCTCGGGGCAATGAGCAGTTCTTC.

The chain employs TRBV30 and TRBJ1-1; D may be TRBD1 (5 bases). Deletions cut 5 bases from V and 4 bases from J, with 14 bases between. The CDR3 runs to 13 residues. In germline, CDR1 is GTSNPN, CDR2 SVGIG (reference sequence). In DNA form, the CDR3 reads TGTGCCTGGGGGGCGCGTGAGGGCACTGAAGCTTTCTTT. Translated, it gives CAWGAREGTEAFF.

This clonotype was observed a single time. The final CDR3 position lacks the conserved phenylalanine or tryptophan, pointing to a likely read error. This chain links TRBV27 with TRBJ1-2, with a possible D match to TRBD1 (6 bases). Germline V gene lookup returns CDR1 MNHEY and CDR2 SMNVEV (reference sequence). Trimming shortened V by 0 bases and J by 8 bases, and 13 bases separated the two germline ends. The CDR3 is 14 residues long. CDR3 protein: CASSLSGGPIGYTC. For the CDR3, the DNA is TGTGCCAGCAGTTTATCAGGGGGGCCAATCGGCTACACCTGC.

In its sample, this clonotype was seen a few times. The chain uses TRBV5-5 and TRBJ2-6; D is undetermined. Trimming took off 0 bases at V and 3 bases at J, with 7 bases between the two ends. The CDR3 has 15 amino acids. Germline V gene sequence: CDR1 SGHKS, CDR2 YYEKEE (reference sequence). CDR3: CASSLVAVGANVLTF. CDR3 nucleotides: TGTGCCAGCAGCTTGGTTGCAGTTGGGGCCAACGTCCTGACTTTC.

This rearrangement joins TRBV6-2 or TRBV6-3 to TRBJ2-5; TRBD2 agrees at 11 bases. Germline CDR1 and CDR2: MNHEY and SVGEGT. V lost 6 bases and J lost 4; bases outside the gene matches: 1. This CDR3 has 13 residues. CDR3 sequence: CASRTSGVETQYF. The CDR3 bases are TGTGCCAGCAGGACTAGCGGGGTAGAGACCCAGTACTTC.

V is TRBV11-2 and J is TRBJ2-3; TRBD2 matches at 7 bases. Per germline, CDR1 SGHAT and CDR2 FQNNGV. V was clipped by 5 bases and J by 5 bases; unmatched bases: 4. The CDR3 runs 13 residues. As DNA, the CDR3 is TGTGCCAGCAGCCGCGGACTAGAAGATACGCAGTATTTT. This codes for CASSRGLEDTQYF.

This chain connects TRBV7-9 to TRBJ2-1, with 11 positions matching TRBD2. V was clipped by 5 bases and J by 6 bases; unmatched bases: 3. The germline gives CDR1 SEHNR, CDR2 FQNEAQ (reference sequence). The CDR3 spans 14 residues. The CDR3 loop is CASSITSGSNEQFF. The CDR3 DNA follows: TGTGCCAGCAGCATAACTAGCGGGAGCAATGAGCAGTTCTTC.

This clonotype came up a few times. This sequence joins TRBV28 and TRBJ1-2; D gene unclear. Germline V lookup: CDR1 MDHEN, CDR2 SYDVKM. This CDR3 region has 13 residues. V lost 6 bases to trimming and J lost 4 bases, with 12 bases between them. DNA for the CDR3: TGTGCCAGCAGCCGGACGGCAACCTATGGCTACACCTTC. Amino acid sequence: CASSRTATYGYTF.